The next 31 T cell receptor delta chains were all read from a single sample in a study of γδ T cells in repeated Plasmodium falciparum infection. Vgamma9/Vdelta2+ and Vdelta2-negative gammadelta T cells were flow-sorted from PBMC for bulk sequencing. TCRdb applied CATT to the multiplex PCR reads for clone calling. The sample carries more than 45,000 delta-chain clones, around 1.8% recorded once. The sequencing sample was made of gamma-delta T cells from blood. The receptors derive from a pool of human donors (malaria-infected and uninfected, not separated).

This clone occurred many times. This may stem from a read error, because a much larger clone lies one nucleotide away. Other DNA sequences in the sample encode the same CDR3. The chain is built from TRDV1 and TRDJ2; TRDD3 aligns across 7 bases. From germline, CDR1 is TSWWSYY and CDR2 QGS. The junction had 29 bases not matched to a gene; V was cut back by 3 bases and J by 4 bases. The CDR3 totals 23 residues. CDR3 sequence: CALGDPPLRTDLWGLRKTAQLFF. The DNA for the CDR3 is TGTGCTCTTGGGGATCCCCCCCTACGTACGGATCTCTGGGGGCTACGGAAGACAGCACAACTCTTCTTT.

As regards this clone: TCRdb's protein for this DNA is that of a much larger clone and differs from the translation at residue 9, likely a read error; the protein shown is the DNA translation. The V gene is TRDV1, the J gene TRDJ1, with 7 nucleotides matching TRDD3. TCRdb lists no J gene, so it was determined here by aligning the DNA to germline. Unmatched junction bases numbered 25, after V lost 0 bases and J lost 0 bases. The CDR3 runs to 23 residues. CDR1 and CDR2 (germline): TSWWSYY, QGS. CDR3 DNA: TGTGCTCTTGGGGAACTAGATTTCCCTCCGTCTTGCAAACTGGGGTCATACACCGATAAACTCATCTTT. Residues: CALGELDFPPSCKLGSYTDKLIF.

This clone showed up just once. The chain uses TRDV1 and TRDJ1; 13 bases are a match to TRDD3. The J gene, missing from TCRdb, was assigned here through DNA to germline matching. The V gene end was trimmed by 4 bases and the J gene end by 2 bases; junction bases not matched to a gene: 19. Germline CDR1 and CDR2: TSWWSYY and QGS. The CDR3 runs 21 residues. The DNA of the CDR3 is TGTGCTCTTGGGGGCAGGGTAAGAACTGGGGGATACGCAGCGGGGACCGATAAACTCATCTTT. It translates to CALGGRVRTGGYAAGTDKLIF.

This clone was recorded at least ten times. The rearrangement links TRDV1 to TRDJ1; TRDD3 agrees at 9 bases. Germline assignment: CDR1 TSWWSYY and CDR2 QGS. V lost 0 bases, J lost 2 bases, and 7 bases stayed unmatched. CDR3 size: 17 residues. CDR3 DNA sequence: TGTGCTCTTGGGGAACTGTTCTGGGGGATTACAACCGATAAACTCATCTTT. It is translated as CALGELFWGITTDKLIF.

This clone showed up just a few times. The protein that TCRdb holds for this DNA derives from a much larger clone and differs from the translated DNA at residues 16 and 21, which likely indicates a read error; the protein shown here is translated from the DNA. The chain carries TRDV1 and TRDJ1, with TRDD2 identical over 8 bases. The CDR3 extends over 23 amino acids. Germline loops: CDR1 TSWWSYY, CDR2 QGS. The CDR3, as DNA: TGTGCTCTTGGGGAATTCCGGCGGCCTTCCTATCGTGTCGGGCTACACTACACCGATAAATTCATCTTT. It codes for CALGEFRRPSYRVGLHYTDKFIF.

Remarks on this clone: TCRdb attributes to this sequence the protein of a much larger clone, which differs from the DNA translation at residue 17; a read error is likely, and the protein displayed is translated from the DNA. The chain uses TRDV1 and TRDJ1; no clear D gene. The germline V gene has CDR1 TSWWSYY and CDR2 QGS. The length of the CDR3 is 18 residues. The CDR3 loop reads CALGELPLRNSGTDKLTF. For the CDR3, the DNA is TGTGCTCTTGGGGAACTTCCTCTACGAAACTCGGGCACCGATAAACTCACCTTT.

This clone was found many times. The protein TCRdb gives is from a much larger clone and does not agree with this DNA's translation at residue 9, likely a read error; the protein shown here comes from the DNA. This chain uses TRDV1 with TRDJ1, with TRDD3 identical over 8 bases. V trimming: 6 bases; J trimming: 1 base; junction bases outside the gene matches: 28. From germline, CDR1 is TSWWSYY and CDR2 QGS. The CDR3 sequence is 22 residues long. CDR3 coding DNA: TGTGCTCTTGGTGTAAACCCGCCTCCCGACGACCAATGTGGGATACGCACCGATAAACTCATCTTT. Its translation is CALGVNPPPDDQCGIRTDKLIF.

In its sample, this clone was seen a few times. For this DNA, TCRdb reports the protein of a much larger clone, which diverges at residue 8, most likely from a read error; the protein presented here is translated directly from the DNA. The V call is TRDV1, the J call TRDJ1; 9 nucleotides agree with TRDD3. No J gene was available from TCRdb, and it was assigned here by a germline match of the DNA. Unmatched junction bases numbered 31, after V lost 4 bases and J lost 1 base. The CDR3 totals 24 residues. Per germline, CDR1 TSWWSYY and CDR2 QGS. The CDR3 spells CALGGYTLLPEVFYWGTSTDKLIF. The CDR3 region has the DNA TGTGCTCTTGGGGGATACACTCTCTTACCGGAGGTCTTTTACTGGGGGACTTCCACCGATAAACTCATCTTT.

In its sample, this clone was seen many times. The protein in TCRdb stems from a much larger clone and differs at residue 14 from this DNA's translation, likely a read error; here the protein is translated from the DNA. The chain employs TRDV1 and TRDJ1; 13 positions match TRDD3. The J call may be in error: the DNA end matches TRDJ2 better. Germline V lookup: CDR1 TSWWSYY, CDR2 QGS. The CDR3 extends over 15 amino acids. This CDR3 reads CALGDCTGGYEKLFF. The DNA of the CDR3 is TGTGCTCTTGGGGACTGCACTGGGGGATACGAGAAACTCTTCTTT.

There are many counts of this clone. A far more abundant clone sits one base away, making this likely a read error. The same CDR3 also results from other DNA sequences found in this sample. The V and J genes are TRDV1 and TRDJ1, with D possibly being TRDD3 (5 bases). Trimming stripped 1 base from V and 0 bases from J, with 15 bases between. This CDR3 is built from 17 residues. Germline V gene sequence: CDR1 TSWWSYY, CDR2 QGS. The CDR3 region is CALGERKGAQYTDKLIF. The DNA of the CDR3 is TGTGCTCTTGGGGAACGCAAGGGGGCCCAGTACACCGATAAACTCATCTTT.

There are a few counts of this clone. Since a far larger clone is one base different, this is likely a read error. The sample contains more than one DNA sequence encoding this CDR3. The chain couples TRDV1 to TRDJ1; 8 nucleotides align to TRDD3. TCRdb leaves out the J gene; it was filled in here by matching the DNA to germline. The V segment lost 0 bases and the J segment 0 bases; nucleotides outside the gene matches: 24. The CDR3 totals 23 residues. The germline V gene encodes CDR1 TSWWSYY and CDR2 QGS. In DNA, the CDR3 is TGTGCTCTTGGGGAACTATTTTCTAAGGACCGGATGGGGGATCCGCCTTACACCGATAAACTCATCTTT. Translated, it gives CALGELFSKDRMGDPPYTDKLIF.

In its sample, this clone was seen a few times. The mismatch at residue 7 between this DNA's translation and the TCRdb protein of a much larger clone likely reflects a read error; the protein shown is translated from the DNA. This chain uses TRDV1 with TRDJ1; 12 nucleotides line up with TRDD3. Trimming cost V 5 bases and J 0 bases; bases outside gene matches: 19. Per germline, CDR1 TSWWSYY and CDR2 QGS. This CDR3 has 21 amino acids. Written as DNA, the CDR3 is TGTGCTCTTGGGCCATCTTGCCCTGGGGGATACGCTTGGTCCTACACCGATAAACTCATCTTT. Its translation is CALGPSCPGGYAWSYTDKLIF.

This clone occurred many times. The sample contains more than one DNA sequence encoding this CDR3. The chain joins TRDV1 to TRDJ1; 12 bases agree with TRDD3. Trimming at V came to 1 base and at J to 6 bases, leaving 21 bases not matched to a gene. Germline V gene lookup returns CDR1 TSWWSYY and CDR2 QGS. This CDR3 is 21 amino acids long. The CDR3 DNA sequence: TGTGCTCTTGGGGAACCCTCCTTCCTACTACGTTACTGGGGGATACTCAATAAACTCATCTTT. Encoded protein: CALGEPSFLLRYWGILNKLIF.

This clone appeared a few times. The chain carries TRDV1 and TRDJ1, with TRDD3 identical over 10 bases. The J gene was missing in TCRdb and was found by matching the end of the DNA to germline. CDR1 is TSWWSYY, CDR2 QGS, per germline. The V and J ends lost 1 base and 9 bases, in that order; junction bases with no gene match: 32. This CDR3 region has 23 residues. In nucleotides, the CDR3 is TGTGCTCTTGGGGAACATACCTTTCGCCTTCCCTCCACTGGGGGATCCCCCCATGCCGAACTCATCTTT. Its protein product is CALGEHTFRLPSTGGSPHAELIF.

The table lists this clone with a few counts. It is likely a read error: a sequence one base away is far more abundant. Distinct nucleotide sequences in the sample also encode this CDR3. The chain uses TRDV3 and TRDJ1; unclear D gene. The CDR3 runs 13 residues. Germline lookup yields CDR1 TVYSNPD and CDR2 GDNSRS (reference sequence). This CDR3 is CASTYFLKSKLIF. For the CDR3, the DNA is TGCGCCTCCACCTATTTCTTAAAAAGTAAACTCATCTTT.

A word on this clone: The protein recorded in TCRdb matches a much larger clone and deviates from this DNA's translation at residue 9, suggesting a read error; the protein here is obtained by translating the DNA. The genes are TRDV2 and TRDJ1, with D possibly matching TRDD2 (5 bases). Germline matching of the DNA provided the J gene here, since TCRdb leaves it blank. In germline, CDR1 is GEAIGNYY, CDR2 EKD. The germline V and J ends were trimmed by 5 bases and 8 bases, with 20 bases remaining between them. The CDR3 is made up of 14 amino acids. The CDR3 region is CACVPGTEVLKLIF. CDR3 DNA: TGTGCCTGTGTCCCAGGTACTGAGGTCCTAAAACTCATCTTT.

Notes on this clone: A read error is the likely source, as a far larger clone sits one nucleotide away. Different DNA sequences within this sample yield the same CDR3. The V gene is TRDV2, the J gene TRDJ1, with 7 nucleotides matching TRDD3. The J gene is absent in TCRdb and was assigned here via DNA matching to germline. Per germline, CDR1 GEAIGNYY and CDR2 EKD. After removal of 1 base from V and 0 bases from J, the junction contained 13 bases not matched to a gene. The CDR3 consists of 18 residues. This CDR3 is CACDTLGLLGTHTDKLIF. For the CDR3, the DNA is TGTGCCTGTGACACTCTGGGTTTACTGGGGACGCACACCGATAAACTCATCTTT.

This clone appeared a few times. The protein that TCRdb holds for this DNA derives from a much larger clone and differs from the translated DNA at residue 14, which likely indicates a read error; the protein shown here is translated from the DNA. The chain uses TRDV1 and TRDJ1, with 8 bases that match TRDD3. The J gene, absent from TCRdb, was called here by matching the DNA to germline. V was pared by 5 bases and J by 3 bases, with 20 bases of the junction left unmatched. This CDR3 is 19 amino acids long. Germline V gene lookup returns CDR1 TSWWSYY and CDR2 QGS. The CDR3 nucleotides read TGTGCTCTTGGGCCACGTGGCGGGGGGGATAATGGTGGGGCCGATAAACTCATCTTT. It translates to CALGPRGGGDNGGADKLIF.

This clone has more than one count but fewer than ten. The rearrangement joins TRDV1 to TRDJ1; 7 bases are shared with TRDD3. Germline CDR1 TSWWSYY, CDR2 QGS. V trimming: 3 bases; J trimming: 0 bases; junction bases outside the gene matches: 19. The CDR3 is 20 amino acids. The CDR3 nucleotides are TGTGCTCTTGGGGATCTGTACTGGGGACCCCTTAAATCGTACACCGATAAACTCATCTTT. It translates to CALGDLYWGPLKSYTDKLIF.

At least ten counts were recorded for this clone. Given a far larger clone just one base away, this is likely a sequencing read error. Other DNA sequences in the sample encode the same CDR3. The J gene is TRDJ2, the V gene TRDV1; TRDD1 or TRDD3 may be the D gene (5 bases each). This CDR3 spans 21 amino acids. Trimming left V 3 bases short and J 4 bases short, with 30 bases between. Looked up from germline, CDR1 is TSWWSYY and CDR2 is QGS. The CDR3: CALGEESYHEMGKGETAQLFF. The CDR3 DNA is TGTGCTCTTGGGGAGGAGTCGTACCATGAAATGGGCAAAGGGGAGACAGCACAACTCTTCTTT.

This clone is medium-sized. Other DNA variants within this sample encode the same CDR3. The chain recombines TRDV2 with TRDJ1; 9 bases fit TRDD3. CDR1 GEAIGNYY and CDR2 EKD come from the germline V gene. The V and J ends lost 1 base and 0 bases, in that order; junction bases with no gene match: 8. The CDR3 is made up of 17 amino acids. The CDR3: CACDTKLWGIYTDKLIF. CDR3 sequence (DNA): TGTGCCTGTGACACGAAACTCTGGGGGATTTACACCGATAAACTCATCTTT.

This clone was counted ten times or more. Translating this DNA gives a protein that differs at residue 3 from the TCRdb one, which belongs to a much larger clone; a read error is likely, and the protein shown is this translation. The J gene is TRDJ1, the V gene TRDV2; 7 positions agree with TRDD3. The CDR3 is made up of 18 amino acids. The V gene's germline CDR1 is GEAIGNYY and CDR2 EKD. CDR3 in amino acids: CARDTELFPLGDTDKLIF. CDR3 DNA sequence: TGTGCCCGTGACACCGAACTCTTTCCCCTGGGGGACACCGATAAACTCATCTTT.

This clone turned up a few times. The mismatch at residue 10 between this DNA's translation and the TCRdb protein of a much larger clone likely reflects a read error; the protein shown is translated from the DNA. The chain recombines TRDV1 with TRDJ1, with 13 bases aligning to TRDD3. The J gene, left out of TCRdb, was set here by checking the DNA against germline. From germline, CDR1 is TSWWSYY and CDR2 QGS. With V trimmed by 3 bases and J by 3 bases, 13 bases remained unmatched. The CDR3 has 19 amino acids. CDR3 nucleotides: TGTGCTCTTGGGGACCCCCTTCCTACTGGGGGATACGGACCCGATAAACTCATCTTT. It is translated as CALGDPLPTGGYGPDKLIF.

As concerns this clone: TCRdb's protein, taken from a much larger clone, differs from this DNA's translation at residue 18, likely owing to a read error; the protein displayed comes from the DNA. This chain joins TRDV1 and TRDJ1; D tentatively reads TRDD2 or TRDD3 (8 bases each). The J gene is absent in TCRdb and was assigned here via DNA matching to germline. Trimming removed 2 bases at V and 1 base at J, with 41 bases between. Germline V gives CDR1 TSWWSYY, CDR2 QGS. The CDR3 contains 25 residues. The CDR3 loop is CALGEGDFLRDPWGKSTQGTDKLIF. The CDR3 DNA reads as TGTGCTCTTGGGGAAGGGGACTTCCTACGTGACCCCTGGGGGAAGTCGACCCAAGGCACCGATAAACTCATCTTT.

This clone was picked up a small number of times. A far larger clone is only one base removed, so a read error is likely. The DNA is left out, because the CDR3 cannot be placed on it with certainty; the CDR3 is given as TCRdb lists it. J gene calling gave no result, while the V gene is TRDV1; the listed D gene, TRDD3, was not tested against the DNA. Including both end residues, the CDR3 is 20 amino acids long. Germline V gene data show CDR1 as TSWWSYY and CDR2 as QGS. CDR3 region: CALGERGLPVFWGTTIKLIF.

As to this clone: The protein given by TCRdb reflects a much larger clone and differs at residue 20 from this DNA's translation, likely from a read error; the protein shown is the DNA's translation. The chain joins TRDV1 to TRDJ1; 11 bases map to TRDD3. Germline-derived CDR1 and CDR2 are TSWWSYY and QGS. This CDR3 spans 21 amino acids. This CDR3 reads CALGEQAFNWLLGDTTDKLTF. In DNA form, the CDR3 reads TGTGCTCTTGGGGAACAGGCTTTCAATTGGCTGCTGGGGGATACAACCGATAAACTCACCTTT.

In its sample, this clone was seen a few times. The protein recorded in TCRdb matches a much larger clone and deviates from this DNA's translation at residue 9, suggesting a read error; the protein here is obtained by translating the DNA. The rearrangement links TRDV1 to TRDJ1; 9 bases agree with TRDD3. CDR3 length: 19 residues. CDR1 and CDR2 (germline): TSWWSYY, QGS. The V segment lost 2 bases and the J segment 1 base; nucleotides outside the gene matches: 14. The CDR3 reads CALGERITGGIPPTDKLIF. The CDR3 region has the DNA TGTGCTCTTGGGGAAAGGATCACTGGGGGGATACCGCCCACCGATAAACTCATCTTT.

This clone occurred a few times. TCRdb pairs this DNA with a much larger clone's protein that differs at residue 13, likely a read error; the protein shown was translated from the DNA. As DNA, the CDR3 is TGTGCTCTTGGGGAAAGTGGGGGGGGACCCACCGATGAACTCATCTTT. As protein: CALGESGGGPTDELIF. The chain links TRDV1 to TRDJ1, with D tentatively TRDD3 (6 bases). The J gene is absent in TCRdb and was assigned here via DNA matching to germline. Germline loops: CDR1 TSWWSYY, CDR2 QGS. The CDR3 is 16 amino acids.

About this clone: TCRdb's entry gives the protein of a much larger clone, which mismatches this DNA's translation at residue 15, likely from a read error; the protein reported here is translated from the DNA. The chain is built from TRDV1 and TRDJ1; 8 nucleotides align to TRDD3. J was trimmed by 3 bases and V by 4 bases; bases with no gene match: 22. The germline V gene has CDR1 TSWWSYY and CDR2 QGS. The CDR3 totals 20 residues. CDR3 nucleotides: TGTGCTCTTGGGGTCATGACCTACTTTACTGGGGGGCTAAGGGCCGATAAACTCATCTTT. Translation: CALGVMTYFTGGLRADKLIF.

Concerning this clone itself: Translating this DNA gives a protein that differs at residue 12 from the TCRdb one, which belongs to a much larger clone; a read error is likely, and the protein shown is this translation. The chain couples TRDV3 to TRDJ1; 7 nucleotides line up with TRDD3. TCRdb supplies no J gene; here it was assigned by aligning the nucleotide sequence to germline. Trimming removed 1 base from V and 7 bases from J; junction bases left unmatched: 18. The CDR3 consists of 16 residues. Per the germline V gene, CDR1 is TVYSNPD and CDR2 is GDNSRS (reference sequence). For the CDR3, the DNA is TGTGCCTTTAAACGGGCTTACGGGGGGATGAACGGTAAACTCATCTTT. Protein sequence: CAFKRAYGGMNGKLIF.

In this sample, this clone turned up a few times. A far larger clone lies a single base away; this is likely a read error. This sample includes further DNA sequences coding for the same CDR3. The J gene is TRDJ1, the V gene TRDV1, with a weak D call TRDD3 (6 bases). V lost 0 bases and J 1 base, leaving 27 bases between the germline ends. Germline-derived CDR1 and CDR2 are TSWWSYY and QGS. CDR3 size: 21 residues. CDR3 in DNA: TGTGCTCTTGGGGAACTAGGACACTACTTCGGATACCTGAGGCCCACCGATAAACTCATCTTT. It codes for CALGELGHYFGYLRPTDKLIF.